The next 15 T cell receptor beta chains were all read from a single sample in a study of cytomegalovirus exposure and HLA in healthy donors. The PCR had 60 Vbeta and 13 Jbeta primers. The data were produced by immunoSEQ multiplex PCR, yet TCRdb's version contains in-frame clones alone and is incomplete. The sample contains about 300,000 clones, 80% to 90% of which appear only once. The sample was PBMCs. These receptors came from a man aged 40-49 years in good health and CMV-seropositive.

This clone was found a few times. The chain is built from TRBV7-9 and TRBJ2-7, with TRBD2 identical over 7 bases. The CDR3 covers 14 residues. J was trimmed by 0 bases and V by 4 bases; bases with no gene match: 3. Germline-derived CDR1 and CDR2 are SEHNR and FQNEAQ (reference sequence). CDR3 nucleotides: TGTGCCAGCAGCTCAGGCGGGAGCTCCTACGAGCAGTACTTC. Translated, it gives CASSSGGSSYEQYF.

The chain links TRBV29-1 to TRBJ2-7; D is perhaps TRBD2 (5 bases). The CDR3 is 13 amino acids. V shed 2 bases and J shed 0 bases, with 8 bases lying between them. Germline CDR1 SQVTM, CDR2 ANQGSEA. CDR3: CSVEMGSSYEQYF. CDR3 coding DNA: TGCAGCGTTGAAATGGGGAGCTCCTACGAGCAGTACTTC.

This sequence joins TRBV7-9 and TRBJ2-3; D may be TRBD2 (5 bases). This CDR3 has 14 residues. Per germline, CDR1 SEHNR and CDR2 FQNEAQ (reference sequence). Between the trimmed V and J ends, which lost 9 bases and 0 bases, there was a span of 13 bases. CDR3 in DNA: TGTGCCAGTCTAACCCGGGGTAGCACAGATACGCAGTATTTT. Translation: CASLTRGSTDTQYF. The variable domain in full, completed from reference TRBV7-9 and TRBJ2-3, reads DTGVSQNPRHKITKRGQNVTFRCDPISEHNRLYWYRQTLGQGPEFLTYFQNEAQLEKSRLLSDRFSAERPKGSFSTLEIQRTEQGDSAMYLCASLTRGSTDTQYFGPGTRLTVL.

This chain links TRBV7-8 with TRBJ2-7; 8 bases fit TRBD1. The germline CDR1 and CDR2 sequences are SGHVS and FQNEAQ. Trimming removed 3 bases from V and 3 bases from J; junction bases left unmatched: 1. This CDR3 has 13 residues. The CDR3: CASSFTGGYEQYF. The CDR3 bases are TGTGCCAGCAGCTTTACAGGGGGCTACGAGCAGTACTTC.

This chain's CDR3 is CASRGLAGGDTGELFF. As DNA, the CDR3 is TGTGCCAGCAGGGGACTAGCGGGGGGCGACACCGGGGAGCTGTTTTTT. The chain employs TRBV5-4 and TRBJ2-2; 15 nucleotides align to TRBD2. Trimming cost V 5 bases and J 3 bases; bases outside gene matches: 2. Germline V lookup: CDR1 SGHNT, CDR2 YYREEE (reference sequence). The CDR3 has 16 amino acids.

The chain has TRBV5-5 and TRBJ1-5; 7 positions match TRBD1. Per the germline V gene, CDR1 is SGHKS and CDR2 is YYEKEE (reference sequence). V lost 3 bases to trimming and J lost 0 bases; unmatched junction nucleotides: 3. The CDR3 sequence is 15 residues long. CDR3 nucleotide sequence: TGTGCCAGCAGCTCGACAGGGTATAGCAATCAGCCCCAGCATTTT. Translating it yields CASSSTGYSNQPQHF. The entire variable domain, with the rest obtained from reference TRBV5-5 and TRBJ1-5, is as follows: DAGVTQSPTHLIKTRGQQVTLRCSPISGHKSVSWYQQVLGQGPQFIFQYYEKEERGRGNFPDRFSARQFPNYSSELNVNALLLGDSALYLCASSSTGYSNQPQHFGDGTRLSIL.

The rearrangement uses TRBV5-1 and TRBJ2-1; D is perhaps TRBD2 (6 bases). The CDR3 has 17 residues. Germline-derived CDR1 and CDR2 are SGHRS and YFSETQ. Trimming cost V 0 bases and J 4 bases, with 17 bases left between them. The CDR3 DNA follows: TGCGCCAGCAGCTTGGTCCCGGGGGACGGCTCTTACAATGAGCAGTTCTTC. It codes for CASSLVPGDGSYNEQFF.

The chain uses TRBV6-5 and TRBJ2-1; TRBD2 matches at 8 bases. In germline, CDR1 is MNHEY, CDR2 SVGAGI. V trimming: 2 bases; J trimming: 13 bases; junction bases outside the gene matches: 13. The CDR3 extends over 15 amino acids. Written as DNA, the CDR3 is TGTGCCAGCAGTTACGAGGCTAGCGGGCCTTCCCCACAGTTCTTC. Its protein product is CASSYEASGPSPQFF.

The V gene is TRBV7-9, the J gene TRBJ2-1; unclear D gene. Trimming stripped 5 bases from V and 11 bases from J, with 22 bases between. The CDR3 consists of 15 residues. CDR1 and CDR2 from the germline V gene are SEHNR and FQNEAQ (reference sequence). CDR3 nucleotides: TGTGCCAGCAGCCCCAATCTCTATGAACCTTTGAAGCAGTTCTTC. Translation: CASSPNLYEPLKQFF.

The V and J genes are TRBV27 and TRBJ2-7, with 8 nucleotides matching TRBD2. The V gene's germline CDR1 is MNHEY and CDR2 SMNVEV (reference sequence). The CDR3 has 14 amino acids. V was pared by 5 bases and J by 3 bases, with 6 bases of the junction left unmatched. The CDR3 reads CASSLRLARYEQYF. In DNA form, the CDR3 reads TGTGCCAGCAGTCTCCGACTAGCGCGCTACGAGCAGTACTTC.

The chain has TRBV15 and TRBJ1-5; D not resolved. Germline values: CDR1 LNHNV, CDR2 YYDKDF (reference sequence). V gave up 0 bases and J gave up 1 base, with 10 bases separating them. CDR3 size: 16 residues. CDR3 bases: TGTGCCACCAGCAGAGATCGGGCGGGGAGCAATCAGCCCCAGCATTTT. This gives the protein CATSRDRAGSNQPQHF. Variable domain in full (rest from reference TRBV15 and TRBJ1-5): DAMVIQNPRYQVTQFGKPVTLSCSQTLNHNVMYWYQQKSSQAPKLLFHYYDKDFNNEADTPDNFQSRRPNTSFCFLDIRSPGLGDTAMYLCATSRDRAGSNQPQHFGDGTRLSIL.

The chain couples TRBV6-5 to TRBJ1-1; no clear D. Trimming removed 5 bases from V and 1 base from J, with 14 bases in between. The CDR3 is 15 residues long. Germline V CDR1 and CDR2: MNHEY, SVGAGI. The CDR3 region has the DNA TGTGCCAGCAGTCACCTTCGGTTTAAGAACACTGAAGCTTTCTTT. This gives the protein CASSHLRFKNTEAFF.

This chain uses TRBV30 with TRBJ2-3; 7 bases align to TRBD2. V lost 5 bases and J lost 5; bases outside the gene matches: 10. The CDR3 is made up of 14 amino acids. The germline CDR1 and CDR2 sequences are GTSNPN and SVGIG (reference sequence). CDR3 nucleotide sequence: TGTGCCTGGGGATGGGCGGGAGCGATAGATACGCAGTATTTT. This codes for CAWGWAGAIDTQYF.

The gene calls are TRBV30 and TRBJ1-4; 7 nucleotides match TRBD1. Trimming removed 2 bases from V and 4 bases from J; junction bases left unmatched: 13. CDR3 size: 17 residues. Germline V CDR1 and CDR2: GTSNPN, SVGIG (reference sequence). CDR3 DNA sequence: TGTGCCTGGAGTTACCCCTTTGGACAGGCGATTAATGAAAAACTGTTTTTT. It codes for CAWSYPFGQAINEKLFF. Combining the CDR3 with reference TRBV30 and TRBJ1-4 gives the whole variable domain SQTIHQWPATLVQPVGSPLSLECTVEGTSNPNLYWYRQAAGRGLQLLFYSVGIGQISSEVPQNLSASRPQDRQFILSSKKLLLSDSGFYLCAWSYPFGQAINEKLFFGSGTQLSVL.

This CDR3 reads CASSQSTQGTSYEQYF. The CDR3 nucleotides read TGTGCCAGCAGCCAATCTACACAGGGGACGTCCTACGAGCAGTACTTC. The rearrangement links TRBV4-2 to TRBJ2-7, with TRBD1 identical over 7 bases. The CDR3 sequence is 16 residues long. V was clipped by 2 bases and J by 1 base; unmatched bases: 8. Germline CDR1 reads LGHNA; CDR2 reads YNFKEQ.